This T cell receptor (beta chain) was sequenced for a study of graft-versus-host responses after intestinal transplantation. Across the study: In this cohort, recipients had multivisceral, liver-intestinal, or isolated intestinal transplants. Induction with anti-thymocyte globulin, then tacrolimus and steroids for about 3 years, was given to all recipients. Study results and limitations: With peak circulating GvH clone levels came an association with early post-transplant HvG declines. Recipient marrow harbored GvH clones, some of which surfaced first in ileum or blood.

From germline, CDR1 is SGHRS and CDR2 YFSETQ. V dropped 3 bases and J dropped 7; count of bases not matched to a gene: 9. This CDR3 is built from 14 residues. As concerns this clone: Its antigen is unidentified.

TCRdb keeps only in-frame clones here, not all; method: immunoSEQ multiplex PCR. The sample has around 96,000 clones, about 93% seen once. This TCR derives from a human donor who received an intestinal transplant. This chain connects TRBV5-1 to TRBJ1-1, with 7 bases matching TRBD1. The specimen was unstimulated CD4+ T cells sorted from spleen or lymph node cells, collected before intestinal transplant. Written as DNA, the CDR3 is TGCGCCAGCAGCTCCCAAGGGGGCGCGGTTGAAGCTTTCTTT. It yields the protein CASSSQGGAVEAFF.